This T cell receptor (beta chain) derives from a study of blood T cell repertoires in COVID-19 (dated by TCRdb to between 2020 and 2021). Regarding the research as a whole: Collaborator samples came from the United States, Italy and Spain and covered acute and convalescent phases of COVID-19. A de-identified subject ID, COVID-19 status, age in years and sex were almost always included in the sample metadata. The samples were drawn from the first 160 participants of the ongoing ImmuneRACE study and from 950 to 1,500 subjects provided by 6 global collaborators. Where HLA class I and class II types were available, the types were taken from metadata supplied by the sample provider, not from assay-based typing. Deeply sampled blood TCRbeta repertoires from subjects exposed to, actively infected with, or recovered from COVID-19 were included in the dataset. The prospective study material was composed of cDNA or gDNA derived from T cells, B-cell-depleted T cells, or PBMCs. The repertoires were released in a freely available public database intended as a resource for research on the immune response to SARS-CoV-2.

On the study overall, not on this receptor specifically: Clinical and demographic metadata were provided uncurated, with the amount varying by source and participant.

The collaborating institutions used their own protocols to collect whole blood in K2EDTA tubes. Collaborator samples were shipped for TCRbeta analysis as frozen whole blood, isolated PBMCs, or DNA extracted from either sample type. About this clone: The target of this receptor is not known. Per-base qualities were not stored, and no clone one base away is much larger.

TCRbeta CDR3 regions were amplified from genomic DNA by means of the immunoSEQ Assay, a bias-controlled multiplex PCR. The published analysis was carried out like this. Within the assay, amplification of reference gene primers was used to estimate how many nucleated cells each sample contained. To quantify the absolute abundance of each unique TCRbeta CDR3 rearrangement, sequence reads were collapsed and filtered. For each sample, productive Simpson clonality was calculated as the square root of Simpson's diversity index across productive rearrangements. This is the immuneACCESS table as TCRdb keeps it, with only in-frame sequences that have V and J called. A part of the clones is gone; compared with another copy, unresolved V genes explain less than half, and the rest is unexplained. V and J calls and clone size follow that table, whereas D and trimming were derived from the DNA. Across this sample there are some 120,000 clones, with roughly four fifths seen only once. Of the sample, less than 8% falls within the top ten clones.

From a lookup of the germline V gene, CDR1 and CDR2 are SGHTA and FQGNSA. Trimming at the junction amounts to 2 bases on V and 2 bases on J, and the germline ends lie 10 bases apart. The CDR3 starts with the cysteine, ends with the phenylalanine, and has 15 residues. Only the CDR3 portion is preserved as DNA: 45 bases, with reading frame beginning at the first base. Recombination joined TRBV7-2 with TRBJ1-3; the D gene is perhaps TRBD1, from 6 matching bases. This TCR derives from a man aged 70-80 years with active or convalescent COVID-19. Sequences were obtained from peripheral blood. The CDR3 region has the sequence CASSLITGTGNTIYF. In nucleotide form, the sequence is TGTGCCAGCAGCTTAATTACAGGGACTGGAAACACCATATATTTT.